These T cell receptor beta chains were read from a single sample in a study of OX40 agonist ivuxolimab in advanced cancers. Method: immunoSEQ multiplex PCR; TCRdb's copy keeps in-frame clones and lacks some. The data hold 70,000 to 95,000 clones, with around 88% observed a single time. Sequenced material: CD4+ or CD8+ T cells sorted from blood, taken in a trial of the OX40 agonist ivuxolimab. The receptors were gathered from an adult with an advanced solid tumor such as melanoma, head and neck, liver or kidney cancer. Each CDR3 is given with its conserved first and last residue. D genes are given only for firm matches. Only some rows state a clone size, as once, few, many or a class for expanded clones.

d_gene: NA; v_gene: TRBV4-3; j_gene: TRBJ2-7; abundance: NA; CDR3nt: TGCGCCAGCAGCCAGAACCCAGGGTTGACCTACGAGCAGTACTTC; CDR3aa: CASSQNPGLTYEQYF
d_gene: TRBD1; v_gene: TRBV19; j_gene: TRBJ1-1; abundance: once; CDR3nt: TGTGCCAGTAGTATTGACAGGGCCCACACTGAAGCTTTCTTT; CDR3aa: CASSIDRAHTEAFF
d_gene: TRBD1; v_gene: TRBV30; j_gene: TRBJ1-4; abundance: NA; CDR3nt: TGTGCCTGGAGGCGGGGCAGGGGGGGGGAAAAACTGTTTTTT; CDR3aa: CAWRRGRGGEKLFF
d_gene: NA; v_gene: TRBV5-1; j_gene: TRBJ1-1; abundance: NA; CDR3nt: TGCGCCAGCAGCTTGCAGCGGAACACTGAAGCTTTCTTT; CDR3aa: CASSLQRNTEAFF
d_gene: NA; v_gene: TRBV7-9; j_gene: TRBJ2-2; abundance: few; CDR3nt: TGTGCCGGAAGGGCGAGCCAAGCCGGGGAGCTGTTTTTT; CDR3aa: CAGRASQAGELFF
d_gene: NA; v_gene: TRBV7-2; j_gene: TRBJ1-5; abundance: NA; CDR3nt: TGTGCCAGCAGCCCGAGGGCGTTTGGGGGTAATCAGCCCCAGCATTTT; CDR3aa: CASSPRAFGGNQPQHF
d_gene: NA; v_gene: TRBV28; j_gene: TRBJ2-2; abundance: NA; CDR3nt: TGTGCCAGCAGTTTATCAAACACCGGGGAGCTGTTTTTT; CDR3aa: CASSLSNTGELFF
d_gene: TRBD2; v_gene: TRBV28; j_gene: TRBJ2-5; abundance: few; CDR3nt: TGTGCCAGCAGTTCCGTGCGGCGGGCTAGCGGGGCCCAAGGGGCCCAGTACTTC; CDR3aa: CASSSVRRASGAQGAQYF
d_gene: NA; v_gene: TRBV2; j_gene: TRBJ2-7; abundance: once; CDR3nt: TGTGCCAGCCGCTCAGGAGAGATCTACGAGCAGTACTTC; CDR3aa: CASRSGEIYEQYF
d_gene: TRBD2; v_gene: TRBV6-5; j_gene: TRBJ2-5; abundance: NA; CDR3nt: TGTGCCAGCAGTTACAGCGGGACCCTGGGAGAGACCCAGTACTTC; CDR3aa: CASSYSGTLGETQYF
d_gene: NA; v_gene: TRBV7-2; j_gene: TRBJ2-5; abundance: NA; CDR3nt: TGTGCCAGCAGCTTCTACTCCGGGGCCGCAGAGACCCAGTACTTC; CDR3aa: CASSFYSGAAETQYF
d_gene: TRBD1; v_gene: TRBV11-3; j_gene: TRBJ1-1; abundance: NA; CDR3nt: TGTGCCAGCAGCTATATGACAGGGAATCTGAGAGCTTTCTTT; CDR3aa: CASSYMTGNLRAFF
d_gene: TRBD1; v_gene: TRBV30; j_gene: TRBJ1-4; abundance: few; CDR3nt: TGTGCCTGGAGAGGGGGGACAGGGCGTGAAAAACTGTTTTTT; CDR3aa: CAWRGGTGREKLFF
d_gene: TRBD1; v_gene: TRBV7-2; j_gene: TRBJ1-3; abundance: NA; CDR3nt: TGTGCCAGCAGCTTCCAGGGGGTCGCTGGAAACACCATATATTTT; CDR3aa: CASSFQGVAGNTIYF
d_gene: TRBD2; v_gene: TRBV5-1; j_gene: TRBJ2-3; abundance: once; CDR3nt: TGCGCCAGCAGCTTGGAACTAGCGGGGGGCACAGATACGCAGTATTTT; CDR3aa: CASSLELAGGTDTQYF
d_gene: TRBD1; v_gene: TRBV19; j_gene: TRBJ2-1; abundance: NA; CDR3nt: TGTGCCAGTAGACCGGGACAGATATACAATGAGCAGTTCTTC; CDR3aa: CASRPGQIYNEQFF
d_gene: NA; v_gene: TRBV11-3; j_gene: TRBJ2-7; abundance: once; CDR3nt: TGTGCCAGCAGCTCATTCTACGAGCAGTACTTC; CDR3aa: CASSSFYEQYF
d_gene: TRBD1; v_gene: TRBV25-1; j_gene: TRBJ1-2; abundance: NA; CDR3nt: TGTGCCAGCAGTGCGGGGGGCATCACAGGGGGCGATGGCTACACCTTC; CDR3aa: CASSAGGITGGDGYTF
d_gene: NA; v_gene: TRBV21-1; j_gene: TRBJ1-1; abundance: few; CDR3nt: TGTGCCAGCAGCAAAGCGCTGGGTGACACTGAAGCTTTCTTT; CDR3aa: CASSKALGDTEAFF
d_gene: TRBD1; v_gene: TRBV2; j_gene: TRBJ1-5; abundance: NA; CDR3nt: TGTGCCAGCAACCCGACAGGGGATCAGCCCCAGCATTTT; CDR3aa: CASNPTGDQPQHF
d_gene: NA; v_gene: TRBV6-5; j_gene: TRBJ1-2; abundance: NA; CDR3nt: TGTGCCAGCAGTCTCCTAGGCGGGGATCACACCTTC; CDR3aa: CASSLLGGDHTF
d_gene: NA; v_gene: TRBV7-9; j_gene: TRBJ1-2; abundance: NA; CDR3nt: TGTGCCAGCAGCCGAGGAGGTTCGGGCAGGGAGGGGCATGGCTACACCTTC; CDR3aa: CASSRGGSGREGHGYTF
d_gene: NA; v_gene: TRBV6-1; j_gene: TRBJ1-2; abundance: NA; CDR3nt: TGTGCCAGCAGTGACGGGGGGGCCCTTAACTATGGCTACACCTTC; CDR3aa: CASSDGGALNYGYTF
d_gene: TRBD1; v_gene: TRBV6-5; j_gene: TRBJ1-5; abundance: NA; CDR3nt: TGTGCCAGCAGTACCAGACAGGGGCGGTATCTCCATTTT; CDR3aa: CASSTRQGRYLHF
d_gene: TRBD1; v_gene: TRBV10-2; j_gene: TRBJ1-1; abundance: NA; CDR3nt: TGCGCCAGCAGTGCCCAGGGGGGCACTGAAGCTTTCTTT; CDR3aa: CASSAQGGTEAFF
d_gene: NA; v_gene: TRBV2; j_gene: TRBJ1-6; abundance: NA; CDR3nt: TGTGCCAGCAGTGTAGACCTTAATTCACCCCTCCACTTT; CDR3aa: CASSVDLNSPLHF
d_gene: TRBD1; v_gene: TRBV18; j_gene: TRBJ1-5; abundance: NA; CDR3nt: TGTGCCAGCTCACCACAGCTGACAGGGGGAGATCAGCCCCAGCATTTT; CDR3aa: CASSPQLTGGDQPQHF
d_gene: NA; v_gene: TRBV7-8; j_gene: TRBJ2-7; abundance: once; CDR3nt: TGTGCCAGCAGCCACTTTAGAGCAGGTTCTACTTACGAGCAGTACTTC; CDR3aa: CASSHFRAGSTYEQYF
d_gene: TRBD1; v_gene: TRBV7-2; j_gene: TRBJ2-5; abundance: NA; CDR3nt: TGTGCCAGCAGCTACAGGGGGGCGGCACAAGAGACCCAGTACTTC; CDR3aa: CASSYRGAAQETQYF
d_gene: NA; v_gene: TRBV2; j_gene: TRBJ1-1; abundance: NA; CDR3nt: TGTGCCAGCTCGAAAGGGGTGTCCACTGAAGCTTTCTTT; CDR3aa: CASSKGVSTEAFF
d_gene: TRBD1; v_gene: TRBV28; j_gene: TRBJ2-7; abundance: NA; CDR3nt: TGTGCCAGCCGAGGACAGGCGGACGAGGAGTACTTC; CDR3aa: CASRGQADEEYF
d_gene: NA; v_gene: TRBV5-6; j_gene: TRBJ2-1; abundance: NA; CDR3nt: TGTGCCAGCAGCCCTCCGCGGGGGCCCGTGCAGTTCTTC; CDR3aa: CASSPPRGPVQFF
d_gene: TRBD1; v_gene: TRBV19; j_gene: TRBJ2-5; abundance: NA; CDR3nt: TGTGCCAGTAGTATAGCCCAGGGGGCGGAGACCCAGTACTTC; CDR3aa: CASSIAQGAETQYF
d_gene: NA; v_gene: TRBV11-1; j_gene: TRBJ1-2; abundance: NA; CDR3nt: TGTGCCAGCAGCTTAGCGGCAGGAGCTAACTATGGCTACACCTTC; CDR3aa: CASSLAAGANYGYTF
d_gene: NA; v_gene: TRBV7-7; j_gene: TRBJ2-1; abundance: once; CDR3nt: TGTGCTAGCAGCTCCGGGACTTCGCTTAATGAGCAGTTCTTC; CDR3aa: CASSSGTSLNEQFF
d_gene: NA; v_gene: TRBV10-1; j_gene: TRBJ1-6; abundance: NA; CDR3nt: TGCGCCAGCAGGGATAGGACAGATCGATCTCAATACCTCTCCTATAATTCACCCCTCCACTTT; CDR3aa: CASRDRTDRSQYLSYNSPLHF
d_gene: NA; v_gene: TRBV2; j_gene: TRBJ1-2; abundance: NA; CDR3nt: TGTGCCAGCAGTGTAGGGAGGGTCAATGGCTACACCTTC; CDR3aa: CASSVGRVNGYTF
d_gene: NA; v_gene: TRBV9; j_gene: TRBJ2-2; abundance: NA; CDR3nt: TGTGCCAGCAGCCTCGCAGGGACCACCGGGGAGCTGTTTTTT; CDR3aa: CASSLAGTTGELFF
d_gene: NA; v_gene: TRBV9; j_gene: TRBJ1-5; abundance: NA; CDR3nt: TGTGCCAGCAGCGTAGGGCAGACGAATCAGCCCCAGCATTTT; CDR3aa: CASSVGQTNQPQHF
d_gene: NA; v_gene: TRBV5-1; j_gene: TRBJ1-1; abundance: NA; CDR3nt: TGCGCCAGCAGCTTGGCGGCAGGGCGGAACGCTGAAGCTTTCTTT; CDR3aa: CASSLAAGRNAEAFF
d_gene: NA; v_gene: TRBV4-2; j_gene: TRBJ1-3; abundance: NA; CDR3nt: TGTGCCAGCAGCCAAGAGGTGAATACTGGAAACACCATATATTTT; CDR3aa: CASSQEVNTGNTIYF
d_gene: TRBD1; v_gene: TRBV5-4; j_gene: TRBJ1-2; abundance: NA; CDR3nt: TGTGCCAGCAGCCGGGGCGACAGGGAGGATGGCTACACCTTC; CDR3aa: CASSRGDREDGYTF
d_gene: TRBD1; v_gene: TRBV13; j_gene: TRBJ2-7; abundance: NA; CDR3nt: TGTGCCAGCAGCGTCAGATACAGGGGAGACTACGAGCAGTACTTC; CDR3aa: CASSVRYRGDYEQYF
d_gene: TRBD1; v_gene: TRBV28; j_gene: TRBJ1-1; abundance: NA; CDR3nt: TGTGCCAGCAGTCTAAGACAGGGGAACACTGAAGCTTTCTTT; CDR3aa: CASSLRQGNTEAFF
d_gene: TRBD1; v_gene: TRBV27; j_gene: TRBJ2-7; abundance: NA; CDR3nt: TGTGCCAGCAGTCCGAGACAGGGTATTGGCGAGCAGTACTTC; CDR3aa: CASSPRQGIGEQYF
d_gene: TRBD1; v_gene: TRBV11-2; j_gene: TRBJ2-3; abundance: NA; CDR3nt: TGTGCCAGCAGCGCCCGGGACAGTTCTAGCACAGATACGCAGTATTTT; CDR3aa: CASSARDSSSTDTQYF
d_gene: TRBD2; v_gene: TRBV6-1; j_gene: TRBJ2-7; abundance: NA; CDR3nt: TGTGCCAGCAGGACAGGAGCGGGGGGGCCGTACGAGCAGTACTTC; CDR3aa: CASRTGAGGPYEQYF
d_gene: NA; v_gene: TRBV6-1; j_gene: TRBJ1-5; abundance: NA; CDR3nt: TGTGCCAGCAAGATTACAGGGTCAGGTCAGCCCCAGCATTTT; CDR3aa: CASKITGSGQPQHF
d_gene: NA; v_gene: TRBV10-1; j_gene: TRBJ2-2; abundance: few; CDR3nt: TGCGCCACCCAGGGGAACACCGGGGAGCTGTTTTTT; CDR3aa: CATQGNTGELFF
d_gene: TRBD2; v_gene: TRBV30; j_gene: TRBJ2-1; abundance: once; CDR3nt: TGTGCCTGGACCACCCTCGGGGGGAATGAGCAGTTCTTC; CDR3aa: CAWTTLGGNEQFF
d_gene: TRBD2; v_gene: TRBV7-2; j_gene: TRBJ2-3; abundance: NA; CDR3nt: TGTGCCAGCAGCTTAGAAGCTAGCGGGAGACCTTCGTCCCCCCGGTATTTT; CDR3aa: CASSLEASGRPSSPRYF
d_gene: NA; v_gene: TRBV19; j_gene: TRBJ1-5; abundance: NA; CDR3nt: TGTGCCAGTAGTCCCGGGGGGGCGGATCATAGCAATCAGCCCCAGCATTTT; CDR3aa: CASSPGGADHSNQPQHF
d_gene: NA; v_gene: TRBV6-4; j_gene: TRBJ2-5; abundance: NA; CDR3nt: TGTGCCAGCAGTGACTCGACACAGCCTCAAACGGCCCAGTACTTC; CDR3aa: CASSDSTQPQTAQYF
d_gene: NA; v_gene: TRBV21-1; j_gene: TRBJ1-5; abundance: NA; CDR3nt: TGTGCCAGCAGCAAAAGGAAATGGAGGGGTAGCAATCAGCCCCAGCATTTT; CDR3aa: CASSKRKWRGSNQPQHF
d_gene: NA; v_gene: TRBV7-2; j_gene: TRBJ2-3; abundance: NA; CDR3nt: TGTGCCAGCAGCCTTAGGGGCGAGGGCACAGATACGCAGTATTTT; CDR3aa: CASSLRGEGTDTQYF